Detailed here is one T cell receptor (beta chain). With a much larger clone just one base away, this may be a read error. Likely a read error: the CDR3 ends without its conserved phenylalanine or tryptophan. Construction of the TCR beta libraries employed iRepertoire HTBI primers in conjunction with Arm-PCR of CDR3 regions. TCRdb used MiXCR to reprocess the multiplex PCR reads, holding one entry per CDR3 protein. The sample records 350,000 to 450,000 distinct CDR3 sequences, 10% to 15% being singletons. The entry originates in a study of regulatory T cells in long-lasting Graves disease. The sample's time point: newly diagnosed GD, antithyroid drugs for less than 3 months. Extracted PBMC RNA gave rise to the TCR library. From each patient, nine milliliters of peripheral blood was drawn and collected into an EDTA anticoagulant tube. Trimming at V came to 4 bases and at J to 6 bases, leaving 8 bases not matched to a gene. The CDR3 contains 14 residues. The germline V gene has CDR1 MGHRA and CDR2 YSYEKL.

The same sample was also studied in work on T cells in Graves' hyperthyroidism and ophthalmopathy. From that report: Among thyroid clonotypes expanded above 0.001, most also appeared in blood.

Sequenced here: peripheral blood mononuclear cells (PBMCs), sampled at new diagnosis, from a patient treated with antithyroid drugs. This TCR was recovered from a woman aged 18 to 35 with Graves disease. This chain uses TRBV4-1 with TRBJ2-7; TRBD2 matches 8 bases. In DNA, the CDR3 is TGCGCCAGCAGCCCCAGCGGGAGTCTCAGCGAGCAGTACCTC. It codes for CASSPSGSLSEQYL.